This T cell receptor beta chain was recorded in a study of blood T cell repertoires in COVID-19. Turning to the study itself: The samples span acute and convalescent COVID-19 from the United States, Italy and Spain. Sources were T cells, B-cell-depleted T cells, or PBMCs; the material itself was cDNA or gDNA.

This CDR3 is built from 14 residues. V was trimmed by 4 bases and J by 0 bases, leaving 11 bases between them. From germline, CDR1 is SGHRS and CDR2 YFSETQ. Method: immunoSEQ multiplex PCR; TCRdb's copy keeps in-frame clones and lacks some. This table holds 200,000 to 250,000 clones, approximately 80% found once. This chain connects TRBV5-1 to TRBJ2-7; a possible D gene is TRBD1 (6 bases). Input material: peripheral blood. The receptor was derived from an elderly woman with active or convalescent COVID-19. CDR3 region: CASSTGTASYEQYF. As DNA, the CDR3 is TGCGCCAGCAGCACAGGGACCGCCTCCTACGAGCAGTACTTC.